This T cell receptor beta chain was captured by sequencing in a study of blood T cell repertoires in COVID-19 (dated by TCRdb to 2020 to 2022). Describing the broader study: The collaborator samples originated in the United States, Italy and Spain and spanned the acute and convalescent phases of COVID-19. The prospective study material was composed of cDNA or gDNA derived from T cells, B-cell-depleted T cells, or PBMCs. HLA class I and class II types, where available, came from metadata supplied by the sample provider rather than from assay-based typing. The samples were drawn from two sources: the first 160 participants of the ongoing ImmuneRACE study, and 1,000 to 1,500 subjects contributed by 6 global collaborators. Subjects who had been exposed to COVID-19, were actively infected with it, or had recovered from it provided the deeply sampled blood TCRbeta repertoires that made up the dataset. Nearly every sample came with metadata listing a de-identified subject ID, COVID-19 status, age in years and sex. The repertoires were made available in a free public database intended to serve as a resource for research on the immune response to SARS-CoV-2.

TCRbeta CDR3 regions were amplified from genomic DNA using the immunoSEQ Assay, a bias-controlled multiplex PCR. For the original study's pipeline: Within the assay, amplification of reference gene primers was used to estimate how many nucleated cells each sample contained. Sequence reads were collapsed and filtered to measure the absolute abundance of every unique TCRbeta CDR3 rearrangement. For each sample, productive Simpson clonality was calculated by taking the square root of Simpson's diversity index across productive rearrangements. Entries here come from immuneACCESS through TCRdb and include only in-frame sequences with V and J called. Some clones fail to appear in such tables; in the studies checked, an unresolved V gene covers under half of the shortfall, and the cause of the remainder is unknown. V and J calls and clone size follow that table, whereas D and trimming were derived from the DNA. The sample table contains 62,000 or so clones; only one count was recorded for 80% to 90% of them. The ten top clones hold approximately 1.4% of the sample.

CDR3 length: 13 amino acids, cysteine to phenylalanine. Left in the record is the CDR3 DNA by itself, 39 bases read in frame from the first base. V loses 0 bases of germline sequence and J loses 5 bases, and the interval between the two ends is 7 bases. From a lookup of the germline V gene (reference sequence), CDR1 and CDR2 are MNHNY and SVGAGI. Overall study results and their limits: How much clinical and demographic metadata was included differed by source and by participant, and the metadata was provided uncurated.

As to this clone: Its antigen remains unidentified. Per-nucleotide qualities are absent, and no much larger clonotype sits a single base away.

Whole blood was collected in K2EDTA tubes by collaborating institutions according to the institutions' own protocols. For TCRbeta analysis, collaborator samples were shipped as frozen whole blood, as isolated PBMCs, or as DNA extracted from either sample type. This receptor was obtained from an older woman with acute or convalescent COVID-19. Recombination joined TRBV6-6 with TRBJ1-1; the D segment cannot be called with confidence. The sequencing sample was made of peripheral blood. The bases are TGTGCCAGCAGTTACTCGTCCAGTACTGAAGCTTTCTTT. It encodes CASSYSSSTEAFF.